These 23 T cell receptor beta chains share one sample of origin, sequenced in a study of beta chain features in type 1 diabetes (dated by TCRdb to the late 2010s). Library preparation used the immunoSEQ multiplex PCR assay. The entire isolated RNA was reverse transcribed using the High Capacity cDNA Reverse Transcription Kit, and thus expressed TCRB transcripts were sequenced. The table was pulled from immuneACCESS by TCRdb, which kept in-frame rearrangements only. Such tables lose some clones; where checked, under half of the loss comes from unresolved V genes, and the rest has no known cause. The sample table holds around 320,000 clones, of which roughly 15% were seen once. The leading ten clones occupy 6.7% of the sample. Sequences were obtained from central memory CD4+ T cells from blood. The receptors shown here come from a man aged 25 to 45 in good health.

CDR3 sequence reads: CASRYPLAGGEQYV. The CDR3 DNA reads as TGTGCCAGCAGGTATCCACTAGCGGGAGGCGAGCAGTACGTC. V usage is TRBV28 and J usage is TRBJ2-7; 12 bases agree with TRBD2. Trimming took 6 bases from V and 6 from J; bases not matched to a gene: 6. The CDR3 is 14 residues long. The germline V gene has CDR1 MDHEN and CDR2 SYDVKM.

This clone was seen a handful of times. This chain connects TRBV19 to TRBJ1-1, with D hard to call. The CDR3 consists of 14 residues. V lost 7 bases and J lost 6, with 18 bases in between. The germline CDR1 and CDR2 sequences are LNHDA and SQIVND (reference sequence). The CDR3 spells CASTPHRRAPEAFF. CDR3 bases: TGTGCCAGTACCCCCCATAGGAGGGCCCCTGAAGCTTTCTTT.

This chain joins TRBV30 and TRBJ1-1; D perhaps matches TRBD1 (5 bases). Germline assignment: CDR1 GTSNPN and CDR2 SVGIG (reference sequence). The CDR3 sequence is 14 residues long. With 2 bases removed from V and 0 bases from J, the gap between germline ends came to 10 bases. The CDR3 nucleotides read TGTGCCTGGAGTTGGGGCCACCTGAACACTGAAGCTTTCTTT. Residues: CAWSWGHLNTEAFF.

A few counts support this clone. Mismatch with germline at one junction end may stem from a read error. The V call is TRBV5-4, the J call TRBJ2-1; the D call may be TRBD1 or TRBD2 (5 bases each). Germline values: CDR1 SGHNT, CDR2 YYREEE (reference sequence). There are 17 residues in the CDR3. CDR3 coding DNA: TGCGCCAGCAGCCAAGATGTTGCCGGCCAGGGTGCGGGTGAGCAGTTCTTC. Amino acids: CASSQDVAGQGAGEQFF.

This clone was counted a few times. The chain is built from TRBV5-4 and TRBJ2-3, with 9 bases fitting TRBD1. Trimming at V came to 1 base and at J to 5 bases, leaving 5 bases not matched to a gene. The CDR3 is 15 residues long. Looked up from germline, CDR1 is SGHNT and CDR2 is YYREEE (reference sequence). CDR3 protein: CASSLRNRGLDTQYF. CDR3 in DNA: TGTGCCAGCAGCTTGCGAAACAGGGGGCTAGATACGCAGTATTTT.

This clone showed up just a few times. The chain couples TRBV7-2 to TRBJ2-7, with TRBD2 matching 8 bases. Per the germline V gene, CDR1 is SGHTA and CDR2 is FQGNSA. V was pared by 7 bases and J by 6 bases, with 14 bases of the junction left unmatched. The CDR3 totals 15 residues. The CDR3 nucleotides are TGTGCCAGCACCCCGAGCTTAGGACTAGCAGGCGAGCAGTACTTC. This gives the protein CASTPSLGLAGEQYF.

This rearrangement joins TRBV6-1 to TRBJ2-7; D might be TRBD1 or TRBD2, each matching 6 bases. The V end lost 3 bases, the J end lost 4 bases, and 13 bases lay between the germline ends. There are 14 residues in the CDR3. The germline V gene encodes CDR1 MNHNS and CDR2 SASEGT. The CDR3 DNA follows: TGTGCCAGCAGTGACGCGGGACATTCATACGAGCAGTACGTC. It yields the protein CASSDAGHSYEQYV.

This clone was seen a handful of times. V gene TRBV4-1 combines with J gene TRBJ1-1; TRBD1 matches at 9 bases. This CDR3 has 15 residues. Germline CDR1 is MGHRA and CDR2 is YSYEKL. V shed 6 bases and J 3 bases; nucleotides not matched to a gene: 8. The CDR3 is CASRYRDRDYTEAFF. CDR3 in DNA: TGCGCCAGCAGGTACCGGGACAGGGACTACACTGAAGCTTTCTTT.

This clone was seen a few times. The chain recombines TRBV12-5 with TRBJ2-1; 11 bases match TRBD2. The V segment lost 6 bases and the J segment 7 bases; nucleotides outside the gene matches: 11. The V gene's germline CDR1 is LGHNT and CDR2 FRNRAP. The CDR3 loop spans 16 amino acids. CDR3 sequence reads: CASGSRLAGGGNEQFF. The DNA for the CDR3 is TGTGCTAGTGGATCACGATTAGCGGGAGGGGGTAATGAGCAGTTCTTC.

Many counts were recorded for this clone. Other nucleotide sequences from this sample produce the same CDR3. The CDR3 sequence is CASSTGRTDTQYF. CDR3 DNA: TGTGCCAGTAGTACAGGGCGAACAGATACGCAGTATTTT. V is TRBV19 and J is TRBJ2-3; tentative D call: TRBD1 (5 bases). Germline V gene sequence: CDR1 LNHDA, CDR2 SQIVND (reference sequence). V dropped 4 bases and J dropped 3 bases, with 8 bases sitting between them. The CDR3 is made up of 13 amino acids. The full variable domain, in which reference TRBV19 and TRBJ2-3 provide the parts outside the CDR3, is DGGITQSPKYLFRKEGQNVTLSCEQNLNHDAMYWYRQDPGQGLRLIYYSQIVNDFQKGDIAEGYSVSREKKESFPLTVTSAQKNPTAFYLCASSTGRTDTQYFGPGTRLTVL.

The genes are TRBV19 and TRBJ1-2; TRBD1 is a possible D gene (5 bases). Germline CDR1 reads LNHDA; CDR2 reads SQIVND (reference sequence). CDR3 length equals 14 residues. V was shortened by 4 bases and J by 8 bases, with 17 bases between the two germline ends. The CDR3 DNA is TGTGCCAGTAGTACCCGTGGTGGGGGGGACGGCTACACCTTC. Its translation is CASSTRGGGDGYTF.

This clone was detected a few times. The rearrangement joins TRBV5-4 to TRBJ1-3, with TRBD1 identical over 12 bases. V was pared by 5 bases and J by 7 bases, with 4 bases of the junction left unmatched. The germline V gene has CDR1 SGHNT and CDR2 YYREEE (reference sequence). The CDR3 totals 14 residues. CDR3 in DNA: TGTGCCAGCAGTTGGGACAGGGGGCTGAACACCATATATTTT. Translated: CASSWDRGLNTIYF.

The genes are TRBV10-3 and TRBJ1-4; no firm D call. The CDR3 runs to 14 residues. Germline values: CDR1 ENHRY, CDR2 SYGVKD. The ends were cut back, 2 bases at V and 0 bases at J, with 4 bases in the middle. This CDR3 reads CAISEVATNEKLFF. CDR3 DNA sequence: TGTGCCATCAGTGAGGTAGCAACTAATGAAAAACTGTTTTTT.

This clone was seen a few times. CDR3 residues: CASSLQGNQYTEAFF. CDR3 in DNA: TGTGCCAGCAGCCTTCAGGGAAACCAATACACTGAAGCTTTCTTT. V gene TRBV7-9 combines with J gene TRBJ1-1, with D possibly matching TRBD1 (5 bases). Trimming cost V 5 bases and J 3 bases, with 16 bases left between them. Germline values: CDR1 SEHNR, CDR2 FQNEAQ (reference sequence). This CDR3 contains 15 residues.

This clone was detected only a few times. The rearrangement uses TRBV18 and TRBJ1-5, with D possibly being TRBD1 (5 bases). Trimming pared 2 bases from V and 1 base from J, leaving 12 bases between. The CDR3 sequence is 16 residues long. Germline V gives CDR1 KGHSH, CDR2 LQKENI. The CDR3 here is CASSPFTQGSNQPQHF. CDR3 sequence (DNA): TGTGCCAGCTCACCATTTACGCAGGGAAGCAATCAGCCCCAGCATTTT.

V usage is TRBV5-8 and J usage is TRBJ2-1; unclear D gene. V gave up 0 bases and J gave up 10 bases, with 8 bases separating them. Germline CDR1 is SGHTS and CDR2 is YDEGEE. This CDR3 contains 12 residues. For the CDR3, the DNA is TGTGCCAGCAGCTTGGTGTCGAACGAGCAGTTCTTC. As protein: CASSLVSNEQFF.

This clone was found a few times. This chain links TRBV9 with TRBJ2-3, with TRBD2 matching 11 bases. The V segment lost 0 bases and the J segment 5 bases; nucleotides outside the gene matches: 5. CDR3 length equals 16 residues. CDR1 is SGDLS, CDR2 YYNGEE, per germline. The CDR3 region has the DNA TGTGCCAGCAGCGTAGATGTTAGCGGGGGGGTAGATACGCAGTATTTT. Amino acids: CASSVDVSGGVDTQYF.

The chain uses TRBV6-5 and TRBJ2-7; 9 bases match TRBD1. After removal of 5 bases from V and 3 bases from J, the junction contained 5 bases not matched to a gene. The germline V gene encodes CDR1 MNHEY and CDR2 SVGAGI. The CDR3 sequence is 14 residues long. The DNA for the CDR3 is TGTGCCAGCAGTGAGGGACAGGGACTCTACGAGCAGTACGTC. It encodes CASSEGQGLYEQYV.

The gene calls are TRBV7-2 and TRBJ2-1; possibly TRBD1 for D (8 bases). The V gene's germline CDR1 is SGHTA and CDR2 FQGNSA. Trimming took off 5 bases at V and 4 bases at J, with 18 bases between the two ends. CDR3 size: 16 residues. CDR3 DNA: TGTGCCAGCAGCCCGGGAGGCCGGACAGGGTACAATGAGCAGTTCTTC. The encoded protein is CASSPGGRTGYNEQFF.

V usage is TRBV19 and J usage is TRBJ1-1; no firm D call. This CDR3 contains 14 residues. V shed 7 bases and J shed 6 bases, with 18 bases lying between them. Germline CDR1 is LNHDA and CDR2 is SQIVND (reference sequence). The CDR3 region has the DNA TGTGCCAGTATCCCGTTAAGCGGTTCTGCTGAAGCTTTCTTT. Its translation: CASIPLSGSAEAFF.

Only a few counts were recorded for this clone. V and J are TRBV6-1 and TRBJ2-7, with TRBD1 as a possible D gene (6 bases). Germline-derived CDR1 and CDR2 are MNHNS and SASEGT. The CDR3 spans 14 residues. V was pared by 5 bases and J by 2 bases, with 13 bases between. The CDR3 DNA sequence: TGTGCCAGCAGTCAGGGGAGAGGGGCCTACGAGCAGTACGTC. Its translation: CASSQGRGAYEQYV.

J is TRBJ2-2 and V is TRBV5-1, with D unclear. The germline V and J ends were trimmed by 0 bases and 2 bases, with 11 bases remaining between them. In germline, CDR1 is SGHRS, CDR2 YFSETQ. This CDR3 spans 16 amino acids. As DNA, the CDR3 is TGCGCCAGCAGCTTGGTATCCTCGGCCAACACCGGGGAGCTGTTTTTT. The encoded protein is CASSLVSSANTGELFF.

This clone has only a few counts. The chain joins TRBV7-2 to TRBJ2-1; the match to TRBD2 covers 7 bases. After removal of 6 bases from V and 10 bases from J, the junction contained 12 bases not matched to a gene. CDR3 length: 14 amino acids. CDR1 SGHTA and CDR2 FQGNSA come from the germline V gene. The CDR3 DNA reads as TGTGCCAGCAGTCGTTCCACGAGCGGGATCGAGCAGTTCTTC. This codes for CASSRSTSGIEQFF.